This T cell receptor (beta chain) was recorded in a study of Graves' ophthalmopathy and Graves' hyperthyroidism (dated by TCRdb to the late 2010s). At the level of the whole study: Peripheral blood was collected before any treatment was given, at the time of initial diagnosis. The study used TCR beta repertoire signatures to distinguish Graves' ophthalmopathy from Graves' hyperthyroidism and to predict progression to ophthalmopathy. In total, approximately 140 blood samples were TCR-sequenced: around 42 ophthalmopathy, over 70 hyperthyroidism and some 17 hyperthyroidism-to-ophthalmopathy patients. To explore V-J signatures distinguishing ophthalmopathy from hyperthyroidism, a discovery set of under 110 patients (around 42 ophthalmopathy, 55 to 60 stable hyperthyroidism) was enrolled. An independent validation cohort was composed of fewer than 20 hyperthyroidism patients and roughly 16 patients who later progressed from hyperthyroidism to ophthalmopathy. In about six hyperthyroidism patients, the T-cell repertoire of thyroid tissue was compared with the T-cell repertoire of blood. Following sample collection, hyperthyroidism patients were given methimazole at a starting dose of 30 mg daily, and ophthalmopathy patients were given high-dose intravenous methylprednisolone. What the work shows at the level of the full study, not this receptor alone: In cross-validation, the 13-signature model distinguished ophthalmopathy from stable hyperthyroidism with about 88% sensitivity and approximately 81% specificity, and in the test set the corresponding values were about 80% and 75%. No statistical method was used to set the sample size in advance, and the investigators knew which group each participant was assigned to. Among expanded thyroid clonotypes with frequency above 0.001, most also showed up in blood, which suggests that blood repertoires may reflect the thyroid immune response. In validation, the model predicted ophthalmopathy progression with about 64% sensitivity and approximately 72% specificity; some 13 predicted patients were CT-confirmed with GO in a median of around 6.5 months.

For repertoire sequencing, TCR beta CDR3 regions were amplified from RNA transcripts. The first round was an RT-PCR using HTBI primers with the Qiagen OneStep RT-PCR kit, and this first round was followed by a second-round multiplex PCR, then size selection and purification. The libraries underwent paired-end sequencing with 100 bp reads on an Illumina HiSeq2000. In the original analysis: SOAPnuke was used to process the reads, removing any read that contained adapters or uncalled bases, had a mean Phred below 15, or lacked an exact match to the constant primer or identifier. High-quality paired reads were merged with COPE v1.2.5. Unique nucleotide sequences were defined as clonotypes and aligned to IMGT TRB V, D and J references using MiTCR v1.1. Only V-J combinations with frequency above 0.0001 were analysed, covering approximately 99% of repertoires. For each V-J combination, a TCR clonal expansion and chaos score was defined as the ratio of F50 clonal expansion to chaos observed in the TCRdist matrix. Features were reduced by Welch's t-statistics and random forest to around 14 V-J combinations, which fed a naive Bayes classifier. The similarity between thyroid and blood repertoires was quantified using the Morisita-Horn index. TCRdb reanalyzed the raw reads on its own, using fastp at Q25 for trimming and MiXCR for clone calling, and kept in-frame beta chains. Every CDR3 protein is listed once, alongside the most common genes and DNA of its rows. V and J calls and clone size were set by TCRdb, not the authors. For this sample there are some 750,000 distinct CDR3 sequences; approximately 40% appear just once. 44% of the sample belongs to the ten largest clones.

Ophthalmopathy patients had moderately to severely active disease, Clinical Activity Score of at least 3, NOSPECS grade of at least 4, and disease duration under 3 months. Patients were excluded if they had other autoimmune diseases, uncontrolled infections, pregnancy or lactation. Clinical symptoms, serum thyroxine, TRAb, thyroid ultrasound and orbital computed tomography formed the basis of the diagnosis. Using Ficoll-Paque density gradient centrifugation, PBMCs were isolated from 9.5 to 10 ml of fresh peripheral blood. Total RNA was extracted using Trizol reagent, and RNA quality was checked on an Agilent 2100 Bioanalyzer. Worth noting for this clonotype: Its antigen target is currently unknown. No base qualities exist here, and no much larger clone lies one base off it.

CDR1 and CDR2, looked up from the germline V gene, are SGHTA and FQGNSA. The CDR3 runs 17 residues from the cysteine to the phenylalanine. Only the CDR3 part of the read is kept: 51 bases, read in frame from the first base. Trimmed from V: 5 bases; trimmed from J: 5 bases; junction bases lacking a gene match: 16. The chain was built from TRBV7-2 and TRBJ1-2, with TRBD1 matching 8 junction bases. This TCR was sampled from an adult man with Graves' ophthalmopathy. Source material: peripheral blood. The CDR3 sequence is CASSIPGITQGEYGYTF. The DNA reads TGTGCCAGCAGCATACCCGGGATAACACAGGGGGAATATGGCTACACCTTC.